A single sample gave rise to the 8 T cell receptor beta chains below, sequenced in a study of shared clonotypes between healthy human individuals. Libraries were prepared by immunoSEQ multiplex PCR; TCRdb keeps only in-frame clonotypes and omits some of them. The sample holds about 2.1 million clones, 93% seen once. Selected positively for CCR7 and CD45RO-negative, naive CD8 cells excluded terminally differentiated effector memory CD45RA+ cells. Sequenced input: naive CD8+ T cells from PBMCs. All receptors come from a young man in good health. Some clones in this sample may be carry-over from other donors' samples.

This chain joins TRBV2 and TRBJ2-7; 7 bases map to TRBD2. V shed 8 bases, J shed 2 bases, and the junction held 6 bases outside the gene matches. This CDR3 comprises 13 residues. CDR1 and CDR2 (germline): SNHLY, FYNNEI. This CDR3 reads CASEASGTYEQYF. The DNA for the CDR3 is TGTGCCAGCGAGGCTAGCGGAACCTACGAGCAGTACTTC.

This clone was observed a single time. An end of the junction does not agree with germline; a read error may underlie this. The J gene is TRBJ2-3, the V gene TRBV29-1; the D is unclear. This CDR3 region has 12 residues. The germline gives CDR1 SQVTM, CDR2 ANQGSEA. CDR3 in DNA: TGCAGCGTCGAAGGGATTTCAGATACGCAGTATTTT. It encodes CSVEGISDTQYF.

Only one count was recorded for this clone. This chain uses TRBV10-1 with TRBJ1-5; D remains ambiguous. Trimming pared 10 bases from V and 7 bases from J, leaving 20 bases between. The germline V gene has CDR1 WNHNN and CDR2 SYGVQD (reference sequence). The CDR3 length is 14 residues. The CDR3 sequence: CAIRTPPTGQPQHF. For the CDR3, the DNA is TGCGCCATCCGGACCCCCCCGACGGGGCAGCCCCAGCATTTT.

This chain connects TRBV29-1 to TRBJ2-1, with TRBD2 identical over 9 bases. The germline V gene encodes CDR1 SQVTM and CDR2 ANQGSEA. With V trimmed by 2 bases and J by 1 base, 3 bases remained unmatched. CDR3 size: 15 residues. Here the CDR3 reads CSVEHAGGSYNEQFF. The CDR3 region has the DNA TGCAGCGTTGAACATGCGGGAGGGTCCTACAATGAGCAGTTCTTC.

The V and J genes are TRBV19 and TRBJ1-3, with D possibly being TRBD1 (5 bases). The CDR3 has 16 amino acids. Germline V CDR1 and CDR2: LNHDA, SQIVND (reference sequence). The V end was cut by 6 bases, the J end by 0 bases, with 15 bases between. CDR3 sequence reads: CASSPRRGLSGNTIYF. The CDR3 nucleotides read TGTGCCAGTAGCCCCAGGAGGGGACTCTCTGGAAACACCATATATTTT.

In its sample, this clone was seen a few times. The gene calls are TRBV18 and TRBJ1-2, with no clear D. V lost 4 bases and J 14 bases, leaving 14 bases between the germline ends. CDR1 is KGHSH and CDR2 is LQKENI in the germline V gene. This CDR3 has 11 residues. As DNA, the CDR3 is TGTGCCAGCTCACGGGATTCGGAGGATACCTTC. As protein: CASSRDSEDTF.

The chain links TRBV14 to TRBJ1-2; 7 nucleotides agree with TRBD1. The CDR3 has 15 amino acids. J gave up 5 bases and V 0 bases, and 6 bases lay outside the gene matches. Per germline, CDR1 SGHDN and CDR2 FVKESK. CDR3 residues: CASSQDAKTGYGYTF. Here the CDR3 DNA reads TGTGCCAGCAGCCAAGACGCAAAGACAGGGTATGGCTACACCTTC.

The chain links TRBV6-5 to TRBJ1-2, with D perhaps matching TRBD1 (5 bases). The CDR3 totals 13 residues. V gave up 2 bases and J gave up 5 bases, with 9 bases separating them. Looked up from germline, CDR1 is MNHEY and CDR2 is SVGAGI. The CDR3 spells CASSYGGRYGYTF. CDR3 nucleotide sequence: TGTGCCAGCAGTTACGGGGGAAGGTATGGCTACACCTTC.